The source of this T cell receptor (beta chain) is a study of T cells in Graves' hyperthyroidism and ophthalmopathy. In the study overall: Peripheral blood samples were taken at initial diagnosis, prior to any treatment.

RNA transcripts gave rise to amplified TCR beta CDR3 regions. Primed by the HTBI set, a first-round RT-PCR was run on the TCR CDR3. TCRdb reanalysed the multiplex PCR reads using MiXCR and keeps one entry per CDR3 protein. The sample carries 300,000 to 500,000 distinct CDR3 sequences, over 12% recorded once. Study-level points and caveats: Among clonotypes expanded in thyroid above 0.001, most were also found in blood.

To note about this clonotype: Its antigen remains unidentified.

The germline V and J ends were trimmed by 8 bases and 5 bases, with 10 bases remaining between them. This CDR3 is 12 amino acids long. This sequence was found in a man between 45 and 60 years old with Graves' ophthalmopathy. What was sequenced was blood. V usage is TRBV12-3 or TRBV12-4 and J usage is TRBJ2-1; D not resolved. The CDR3 reads CASPPRNNEQFF. The CDR3 DNA sequence: TGTGCCAGCCCTCCCAGGAACAATGAGCAGTTCTTC.